The rows below give T cell receptor beta chains drawn from one sample of a study of shared clonotypes between healthy human individuals. Assay: immunoSEQ multiplex PCR; the TCRdb copy retains only in-frame clones and omits some. The sample holds some 790,000 clones; just under 75% are singletons and the top ten take less than 2%. What was sequenced was memory CD4+ T cells sorted from blood. The receptors derive from a woman in her 30s in good health. The CDR3 runs from the conserved cysteine through the conserved F or W. The D gene is left open where the match is weak. Rows may omit the clone size; those that give it use once, few, many or a size class.

d_gene	abundance	v_gene	j_gene	CDR3aa	CDR3nt
.	.	TRBV7-8	TRBJ2-7	CASSSGASYYEQYF	TGTGCCAGCAGCTCGGGGGCTAGTTACTACGAGCAGTACTTC
.	.	TRBV29-1	TRBJ1-1	CSVGIGGNTEAFF	TGCAGCGTTGGTATAGGGGGGAACACTGAAGCTTTCTTT
.	.	TRBV28	TRBJ1-2	CASWGRNNYGYTF	TGTGCCAGCTGGGGCAGGAATAACTATGGCTACACCTTC
.	.	TRBV7-2	TRBJ2-3	CASPRGLSTDTQYF	TGTGCCAGCCCGCGCGGCCTCAGCACAGATACGCAGTATTTT
.	.	TRBV11-3	TRBJ2-5	CASSGKETQYF	TGTGCCAGCTCCGGGAAAGAGACCCAGTACTTC
.	.	TRBV5-4	TRBJ2-7	CASSWGSGYEQYF	TGTGCCAGCAGCTGGGGTAGCGGCTACGAGCAGTACTTC
TRBD1	.	TRBV2	TRBJ2-2	CASTNGQGVLVGELFF	TGTGCCAGCACCAATGGACAGGGGGTGTTAGTCGGGGAGCTGTTTTTT
.	few	TRBV11-2	TRBJ2-5	CASSLRVTGSEQTQYF	TGTGCCAGCAGCTTAAGGGTTACAGGTTCGGAACAGACCCAGTACTTC
TRBD2	.	TRBV2	TRBJ2-7	CASSHTSGRAYEQYF	TGTGCCAGCAGCCATACTAGCGGGAGGGCCTACGAGCAGTACTTC
TRBD2	.	TRBV27	TRBJ2-3	CASSHATGTRIYTQYF	TGTGCCAGCAGTCACGCAACCGGGACTAGGATATATACGCAGTATTTT
.	.	TRBV15	TRBJ1-5	CATSRGAGADQPQHF	TGTGCCACCAGCAGAGGAGCGGGGGCCGATCAGCCCCAGCATTTT
.	.	TRBV5-1	TRBJ1-1	CASSFLVSGTGEAFF	TGCGCCAGCAGCTTTCTTGTGTCCGGCACAGGGGAAGCTTTCTTT